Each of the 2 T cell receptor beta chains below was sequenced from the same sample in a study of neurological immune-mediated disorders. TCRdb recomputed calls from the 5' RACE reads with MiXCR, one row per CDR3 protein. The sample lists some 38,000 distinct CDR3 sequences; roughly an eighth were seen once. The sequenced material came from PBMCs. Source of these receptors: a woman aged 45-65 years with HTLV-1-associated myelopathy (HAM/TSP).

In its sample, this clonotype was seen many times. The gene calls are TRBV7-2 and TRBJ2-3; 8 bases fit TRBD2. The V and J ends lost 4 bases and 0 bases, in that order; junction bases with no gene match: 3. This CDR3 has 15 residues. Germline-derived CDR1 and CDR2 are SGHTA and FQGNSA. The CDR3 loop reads CASSSGLASTDTQYF. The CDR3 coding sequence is TGTGCCAGCAGCTCCGGACTAGCTAGCACAGATACGCAGTATTTT.

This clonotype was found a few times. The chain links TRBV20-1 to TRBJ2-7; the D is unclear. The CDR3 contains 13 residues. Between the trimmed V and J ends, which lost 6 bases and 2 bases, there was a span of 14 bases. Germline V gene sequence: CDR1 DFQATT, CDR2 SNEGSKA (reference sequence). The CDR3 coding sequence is TGCAGTGCCGCGAAGACGGTTGCCTACGAGCAGTACTTC. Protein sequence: CSAAKTVAYEQYF.